This T cell receptor (beta chain) stems from a study of blood T cells in healthy people across ages. Study results and limitations: Researchers said unsorted PBMCs prevented a conclusive naive versus antigen-experienced comparison. TCR beta diversity tracked closely with naive T cell percentage.

In its sample, this clonotype was seen a few times. Its target is unknown. Peripheral blood from each donor was collected in a volume of roughly 9.8 milliliters. Combining a sample-barcoded 5' primer with a J-beta primer mix, a second PCR ran for 7 to 11 cycles. Every cDNA molecule bore a tag from a template-switch adaptor containing 12 random nucleotides. Each CDR3 protein is one row after TCRdb ran MiXCR on the 5' RACE reads. The table records 710,000 or so distinct CDR3 sequences, about 34% of them present only once. V lost 2 bases and J 4 bases, leaving 15 bases between the germline ends. Germline CDR1 is MGHRA and CDR2 is YSYEKL. This CDR3 has 15 residues.

The V gene is TRBV4-1, the J gene TRBJ2-7, with D possibly being TRBD2 (6 bases). Input material: blood. This receptor was taken from a woman of 80 years or more in good health. The CDR3 DNA follows: TGCGCCAGCAGCCAACCGACTAGTAACATTTACGAGCAGTACTTC. Its translation: CASSQPTSNIYEQYF.